This TCR beta chain stems from a study of post-analysis software for immune sequencing data. Study-wide background: Relapsing-remitting, secondary progressive and progressive-relapsing forms made up the multiple sclerosis disease courses.

Each TCR beta cDNA library carried unique molecular identifiers. It was from roughly 1.1 to 9.2 million T cells that some 460,000 cDNA molecules came. TCRdb re-called the PCR reads through MiXCR, storing one row per CDR3 protein. The sample lists some 700,000 distinct CDR3 sequences, approximately 60% occurring once. Overall study findings and caveats: Strong same-batch co-clustering of samples appeared with F measure clustering. A significant reduction in normalized Chao1 diversity was observed in multiple sclerosis patients versus controls.

Note on this clonotype: Its antigen is as yet unknown.

This TCR was sampled from a girl aged 2-10 years with multiple sclerosis. The source material was blood.

In DNA, the CDR3 is TGCGCCAGCAGCCAAGATCACCCGGTGGGGCAAGAGACCCAGTACTTC. This gives the protein CASSQDHPVGQETQYF. The chain combines TRBV4-1 with TRBJ2-5; D remains unclear. The germline V gene encodes CDR1 MGHRA and CDR2 YSYEKL. Trimming removed 0 bases at V and 2 bases at J, with 13 bases between. This CDR3 is 16 amino acids long.